One sample yielded the 16 T cell receptor beta chains listed below, sequenced in a study of T cell changes during pregnancy in multiple sclerosis. Generated by immunoSEQ multiplex PCR, the TCRdb table keeps only in-frame clones and is missing some. The profile covers 30,000 to 35,000 clones, with about nine tenths appearing a single time and 12% taken by the ten largest. The material sequenced was CD8+ T cells from peripheral blood mononuclear cells, taken in the first trimester of pregnancy. The origin of the receptors is a female donor with multiple sclerosis, enrolled in a pregnancy study.

The rearrangement joins TRBV27 to TRBJ2-7, with 7 bases fitting TRBD2. The CDR3 has 14 amino acids. The V segment lost 6 bases and the J segment 3 bases; nucleotides outside the gene matches: 8. Germline V CDR1 and CDR2: MNHEY, SMNVEV (reference sequence). The CDR3 protein is CASSPGTNLYEQYF. The CDR3 nucleotides are TGTGCCAGCAGCCCCGGGACTAACCTCTACGAGCAGTACTTC.

This clone has only one observation. V is TRBV19 and J is TRBJ2-2; D gene uncertain. V lost 11 bases to trimming and J lost 2 bases, with 12 bases between them. Germline CDR1 is LNHDA and CDR2 is SQIVND (reference sequence). CDR3 size: 13 residues. CDR3 nucleotide sequence: TGTGCCTCAGAGGCAGAAAACACCGGGGAGCTGTTTTTT. Its protein product is CASEAENTGELFF. The full variable domain, its missing parts supplied by reference TRBV19 and TRBJ2-2, is DGGITQSPKYLFRKEGQNVTLSCEQNLNHDAMYWYRQDPGQGLRLIYYSQIVNDFQKGDIAEGYSVSREKKESFPLTVTSAQKNPTAFYLCASEAENTGELFFGEGSRLTVL.

The chain carries TRBV4-3 and TRBJ2-7; weak D call: TRBD1 (5 bases). The ends were cut back, 1 base at V and 0 bases at J, with 10 bases in the middle. Germline CDR1 reads LGHNA; CDR2 reads YSLEER. This CDR3 spans 15 amino acids. CDR3 coding DNA: TGCGCCAGCAGCCAAGCGCAGGGAAGCTCCTACGAGCAGTACTTC. It yields the protein CASSQAQGSSYEQYF.

This chain connects TRBV4-1 to TRBJ1-2; D may be TRBD1 (5 bases). Looked up from germline, CDR1 is MGHRA and CDR2 is YSYEKL. The V end lost 3 bases, the J end lost 1 base, and 15 bases lay between the germline ends. The CDR3 has 16 residues. CDR3 sequence reads: CASSQGQGLFNYGYTF. Here the CDR3 DNA reads TGCGCCAGCAGCCAGGGCCAGGGCTTGTTTAACTATGGCTACACCTTC.

This sequence joins TRBV5-8 and TRBJ2-1; D may be TRBD2 (5 bases). The CDR3 loop spans 14 amino acids. The V end was cut by 10 bases, the J end by 6 bases, with 20 bases between. CDR1 and CDR2 (germline): SGHTS, YDEGEE. Written as DNA, the CDR3 is TGTGCCGGAGGCACGTCGAAGGTCGGCAATGAGCAGTTCTTC. This codes for CAGGTSKVGNEQFF.

V usage is TRBV4-3 and J usage is TRBJ2-7, with D unclear. Trimming cost V 0 bases and J 3 bases, with 9 bases left between them. This CDR3 region has 14 residues. CDR1 is LGHNA and CDR2 is YSLEER in the germline V gene. DNA of the CDR3: TGCGCCAGCAGCCAAGAAGTAGCCGTCTACGAGCAGTACTTC. Amino acid sequence: CASSQEVAVYEQYF.

This rearrangement joins TRBV9 to TRBJ1-1; 7 bases are a match to TRBD1. Germline trimming cut 4 bases from V and 9 bases from J; bases unmatched to any gene: 6. Germline V CDR1 and CDR2: SGDLS, YYNGEE. The CDR3 is 12 amino acids. The DNA for the CDR3 is TGTGCCAGCAGCCCCGTGAGGGGGCAAGCTTTCTTT. This translates into CASSPVRGQAFF.

The chain couples TRBV7-9 to TRBJ1-2; D is uncertain. The V gene's germline CDR1 is SEHNR and CDR2 FQNEAQ (reference sequence). V shed 5 bases and J shed 2 bases, with 12 bases lying between them. The CDR3 is 14 residues long. This chain's CDR3 is CASSPDSKNYGYTF. The DNA for the CDR3 is TGTGCCAGCAGCCCAGATAGCAAGAACTATGGCTACACCTTC.

This chain connects TRBV29-1 to TRBJ2-7, with unresolved D. This CDR3 contains 11 residues. V lost 5 bases and J lost 1, with 6 bases in between. Germline lookup yields CDR1 SQVTM and CDR2 ANQGSEA. For the CDR3, the DNA is TGCAGCGTTATGGAGTCCTACGAGCAGTACTTC. Protein: CSVMESYEQYF.

This chain links TRBV5-6 with TRBJ2-1; no definite D call. The CDR3 has 14 amino acids. Germline CDR1 reads SGHDT; CDR2 reads YYEEEE. V lost 4 bases to trimming and J lost 2 bases, with 10 bases between them. CDR3 residues: CASSQDPAYNEQFF. The CDR3 DNA is TGTGCCAGCAGCCAGGATCCGGCCTACAATGAGCAGTTCTTC.

The chain joins TRBV4-3 to TRBJ2-6; D possibly corresponds to TRBD2 (6 bases). CDR1 and CDR2 (germline): LGHNA, YSLEER. The germline V and J ends were trimmed by 1 base and 0 bases, with 7 bases remaining between them. This CDR3 has 16 residues. The CDR3: CASSQVEGSGANVLTF. The CDR3 DNA follows: TGCGCCAGCAGCCAAGTGGAGGGCTCTGGGGCCAACGTCCTGACTTTC.

The J gene is TRBJ1-1, the V gene TRBV28; D gene uncertain. This CDR3 region has 14 residues. V lost 1 base to trimming and J lost 4 bases, with 10 bases between them. In germline, CDR1 is MDHEN, CDR2 SYDVKM. The CDR3 bases are TGTGCCAGCAGTTTATACGATGGTAGCACTGAAGCTTTCTTT. This sequence encodes CASSLYDGSTEAFF.

This chain uses TRBV15 with TRBJ2-5; TRBD1 matches at 11 bases. Trimming removed 0 bases from V and 4 bases from J; junction bases left unmatched: 10. CDR1 LNHNV and CDR2 YYDKDF come from the germline V gene (reference sequence). CDR3 length: 18 residues. The CDR3 coding sequence is TGTGCCACCAGCAGAGATAGGAGGACAGGGGGCCAGGTAGAGACCCAGTACTTC. Protein: CATSRDRRTGGQVETQYF.

The chain employs TRBV10-1 and TRBJ2-7; TRBD2 aligns across 9 bases. The CDR3 contains 15 residues. The V gene end was trimmed by 0 bases and the J gene end by 0 bases; junction bases not matched to a gene: 0. Germline V gene sequence: CDR1 WNHNN, CDR2 SYGVQD (reference sequence). The CDR3 loop reads CASSESSGSSYEQYF. CDR3 DNA sequence: TGCGCCAGCAGTGAGTCTAGCGGGAGCTCCTACGAGCAGTACTTC.

V is TRBV28 and J is TRBJ2-5; D is unclear. The V end was cut by 3 bases, the J end by 1 base, with 9 bases between. Looked up from germline, CDR1 is MDHEN and CDR2 is SYDVKM. CDR3 length: 14 residues. CDR3 nucleotides: TGTGCCAGCAGTTTTCTAAGTATCCAAGAGACCCAGTACTTC. Amino acids: CASSFLSIQETQYF.

J is TRBJ2-7 and V is TRBV30; D possibly corresponds to TRBD2 (5 bases). CDR1 GTSNPN and CDR2 SVGIG come from the germline V gene (reference sequence). V lost 4 bases, J lost 7 bases, and 14 bases lay in between. This CDR3 is built from 12 residues. CDR3 nucleotide sequence: TGTGCCTGGACCGGACTCGGGGAGGAGCAGTACTTC. Protein product: CAWTGLGEEQYF.